One sample yielded the 8 T cell receptor beta chains listed below, sequenced in a study of cytomegalovirus exposure and HLA in healthy donors. In the PCR, 60 Vbeta and 13 Jbeta primers were used. The table came from immunoSEQ multiplex PCR; TCRdb's copy has only in-frame clones and leaves some out. The data show around 150,000 clones, with around 83% seen just once and about 6% held by the top ten. The source material was PBMCs. These receptors were collected from a man in his forties or fifties in good health and CMV-seropositive.

The rearrangement joins TRBV6-5 to TRBJ1-1, with 8 bases fitting TRBD1. The CDR3 is made up of 14 amino acids. V lost 5 bases, J lost 5 bases, and 7 bases stayed unmatched. Germline lookup yields CDR1 MNHEY and CDR2 SVGAGI. The CDR3 DNA reads as TGTGCCAGCAGTATTCAGGGGGCTCGAACTGAAGCTTTCTTT. Translated: CASSIQGARTEAFF.

The chain couples TRBV6-1 to TRBJ1-2; D is uncertain. The CDR3 loop spans 13 amino acids. V was pared by 2 bases and J by 3 bases, with 7 bases between. Germline lookup yields CDR1 MNHNS and CDR2 SASEGT. CDR3 sequence reads: CASSERGYYGYTF. The DNA of the CDR3 is TGTGCCAGCAGTGAAAGAGGGTACTATGGCTACACCTTC.

The genes are TRBV7-8 and TRBJ2-2; TRBD2 agrees at 11 bases. CDR1 SGHVS and CDR2 FQNEAQ come from the germline V gene. J was trimmed by 0 bases and V by 8 bases; bases with no gene match: 5. The CDR3 has 16 residues. Here the CDR3 DNA reads TGTGCCAGCCCAATTAGCGGGGGGGCGAACACCGGGGAGCTGTTTTTT. Residues: CASPISGGANTGELFF.

The gene calls are TRBV19 and TRBJ1-1; 7 nucleotides match TRBD1. CDR3 length: 17 amino acids. Germline values: CDR1 LNHDA, CDR2 SQIVND (reference sequence). The ends lost 3 bases at V and 4 bases at J; junction bases unmatched: 14. The CDR3 sequence: CASSIRGTAPSGTEAFF. The CDR3 DNA reads TGTGCCAGTAGTATCAGAGGGACAGCACCATCGGGCACTGAAGCTTTCTTT.

This clone was found a few times. The V call is TRBV5-1, the J call TRBJ1-4; 8 nucleotides align to TRBD1. Losses at the gene ends were 0 bases for V and 8 bases for J; bases not matched to a gene: 12. Germline V gene sequence: CDR1 SGHRS, CDR2 YFSETQ. CDR3 length: 17 residues. The CDR3 DNA follows: TGCGCCAGCAGCTTGGAGGCCCCAGGGACAGGAAGGGAAAAACTGTTTTTT. As protein: CASSLEAPGTGREKLFF. Full variable domain (remainder filled in from reference TRBV5-1 and TRBJ1-4): KAGVTQTPRYLIKTRGQQVTLSCSPISGHRSVSWYQQTPGQGLQFLFEYFSETQRNKGNFPGRFSGRQFSNSRSEMNVSTLELGDSALYLCASSLEAPGTGREKLFFGSGTQLSVL.

This clone was counted only a few times. The V and J genes are TRBV5-1 and TRBJ2-3, with 7 bases identical to TRBD1. J lost 5 bases, V lost 2 bases, and 5 bases had no gene match. The CDR3 extends over 14 amino acids. Germline lookup yields CDR1 SGHRS and CDR2 YFSETQ. This CDR3 reads CASSLTGALDTQYF. The CDR3 nucleotides are TGCGCCAGCAGCTTAACAGGGGCGCTAGATACGCAGTATTTT.

This chain connects TRBV11-3 to TRBJ1-1; D ambiguous. CDR3 size: 15 residues. Per the germline V gene, CDR1 is SGHNT and CDR2 is YENEEA. The V and J ends lost 0 bases and 1 base respectively, with 9 bases between them. The CDR3 region has the DNA TGTGCCAGCAGCTTAGATCCGCGCTCGAACACTGAAGCTTTCTTT. Its protein product is CASSLDPRSNTEAFF.

The genes are TRBV11-3 and TRBJ2-1; TRBD1 is a possible D gene (6 bases). The CDR3 totals 15 residues. Germline lookup yields CDR1 SGHNT and CDR2 YENEEA. Deletions cut 6 bases from V and 0 bases from J, with 12 bases between. The CDR3 nucleotides are TGTGCCAGCAGTTTCGACAGGACCTCCTACAATGAGCAGTTCTTC. It encodes CASSFDRTSYNEQFF.